Below, 2 T cell receptor beta chains from the same sample are listed, as sequenced in a study of patients and donors after allogeneic stem cell transplantation. TCRdb recomputed calls from the RT-PCR reads with MiXCR, one row per CDR3 protein. The sample lists roughly 250,000 distinct CDR3 sequences; over 12% were seen once. The sequenced sample consisted of blood, either unsorted or a sorted T cell fraction (not recorded which). These receptors came from a human donor who was either an allogeneic HSCT recipient or a stem cell or donor lymphocyte infusion donor (not recorded which). It is not recorded whose cells these are; they may come from a transplant donor.

This sequence joins TRBV5-1 and TRBJ2-1; D is perhaps TRBD1 or TRBD2 (5 bases each). Deletions cut 0 bases from V and 2 bases from J, with 9 bases between. Germline values: CDR1 SGHRS, CDR2 YFSETQ. The CDR3 runs 15 residues. DNA of the CDR3: TGCGCCAGCAGCTTGGGGGGGAACACCTACAATGAGCAGTTCTTC. Translation gives CASSLGGNTYNEQFF.

The table lists this clonotype with many counts. The rearrangement uses TRBV5-4 and TRBJ1-1; 9 nucleotides match TRBD1. The CDR3 is 15 residues long. The ends lost 0 bases at V and 4 bases at J; junction bases unmatched: 4. Germline V lookup: CDR1 SGHNT, CDR2 YYREEE (reference sequence). The DNA for the CDR3 is TGTGCCAGCAGCTTGGTACAGGGGGCGGGCACTGAAGCTTTCTTT. Amino acids: CASSLVQGAGTEAFF.